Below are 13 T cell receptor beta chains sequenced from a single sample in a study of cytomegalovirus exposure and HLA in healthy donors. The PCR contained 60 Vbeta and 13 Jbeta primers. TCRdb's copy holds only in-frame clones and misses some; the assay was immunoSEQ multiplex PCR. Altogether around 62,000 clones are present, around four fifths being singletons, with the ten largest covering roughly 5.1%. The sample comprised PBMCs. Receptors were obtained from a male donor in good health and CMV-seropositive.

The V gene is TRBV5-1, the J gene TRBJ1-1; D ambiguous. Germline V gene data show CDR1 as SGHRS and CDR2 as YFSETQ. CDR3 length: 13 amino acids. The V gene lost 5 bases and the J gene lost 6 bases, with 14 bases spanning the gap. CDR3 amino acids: CASRDSTIAEAFF. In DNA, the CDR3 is TGCGCCAGCAGGGACTCCACAATCGCTGAAGCTTTCTTT.

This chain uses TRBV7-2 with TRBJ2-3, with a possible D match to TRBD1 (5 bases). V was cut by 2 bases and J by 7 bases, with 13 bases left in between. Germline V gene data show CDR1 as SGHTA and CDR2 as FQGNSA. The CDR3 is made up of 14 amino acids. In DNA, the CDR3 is TGTGCCAGCAGCTTAAGTGGGGCTAGGTATACGCAGTATTTT. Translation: CASSLSGARYTQYF.

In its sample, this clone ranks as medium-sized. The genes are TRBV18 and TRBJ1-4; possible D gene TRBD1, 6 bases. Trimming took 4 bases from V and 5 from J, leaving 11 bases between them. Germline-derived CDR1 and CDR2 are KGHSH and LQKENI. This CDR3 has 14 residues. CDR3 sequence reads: CASSHREENEKLFF. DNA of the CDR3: TGTGCCAGCTCACACAGGGAAGAAAATGAAAAACTGTTTTTT.

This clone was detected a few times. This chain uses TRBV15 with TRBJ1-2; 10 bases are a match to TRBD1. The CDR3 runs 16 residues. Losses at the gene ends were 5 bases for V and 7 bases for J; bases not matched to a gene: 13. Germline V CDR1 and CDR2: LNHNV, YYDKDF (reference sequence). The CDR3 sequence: CATSSGAGQGIRGYTF. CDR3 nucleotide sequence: TGTGCCACCAGCTCCGGCGCGGGACAGGGGATCCGTGGCTACACCTTC.

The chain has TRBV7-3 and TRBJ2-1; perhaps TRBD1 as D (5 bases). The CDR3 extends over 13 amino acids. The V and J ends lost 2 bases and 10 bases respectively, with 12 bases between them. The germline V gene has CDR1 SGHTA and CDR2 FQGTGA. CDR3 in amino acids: CASSLYRGWEQFF. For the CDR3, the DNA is TGTGCCAGCAGCTTATATAGGGGCTGGGAGCAGTTCTTC.

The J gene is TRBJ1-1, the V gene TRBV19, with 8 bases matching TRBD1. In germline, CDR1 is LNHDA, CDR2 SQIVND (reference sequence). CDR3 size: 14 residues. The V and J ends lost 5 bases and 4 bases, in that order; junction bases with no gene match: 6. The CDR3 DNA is TGTGCCAGTAGTCTGAAACAGGGGGGCACTGAAGCTTTCTTT. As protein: CASSLKQGGTEAFF.

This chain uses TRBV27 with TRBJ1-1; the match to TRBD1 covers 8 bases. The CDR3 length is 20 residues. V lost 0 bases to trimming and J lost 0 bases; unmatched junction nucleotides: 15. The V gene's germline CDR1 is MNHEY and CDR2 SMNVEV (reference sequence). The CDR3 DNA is TGTGCCAGCAGTTTATCGGACCAGGGGCAGGGGGCACGGTTGAACACTGAAGCTTTCTTT. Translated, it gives CASSLSDQGQGARLNTEAFF.

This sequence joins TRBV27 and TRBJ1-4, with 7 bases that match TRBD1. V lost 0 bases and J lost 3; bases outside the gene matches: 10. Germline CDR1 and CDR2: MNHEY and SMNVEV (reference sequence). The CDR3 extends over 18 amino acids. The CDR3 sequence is CASSLSRTGRAANEKLFF. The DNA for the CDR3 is TGTGCCAGCAGTTTATCGCGGACAGGTCGGGCAGCTAATGAAAAACTGTTTTTT.

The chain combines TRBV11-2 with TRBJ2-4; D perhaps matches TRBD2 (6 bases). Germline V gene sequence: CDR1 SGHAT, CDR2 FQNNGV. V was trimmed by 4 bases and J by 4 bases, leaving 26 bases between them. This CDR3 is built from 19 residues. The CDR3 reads CASSSDRWPLGREKNIQYF. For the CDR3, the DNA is TGTGCCAGCAGCTCGGACCGATGGCCCCTCGGACGGGAGAAAAACATTCAGTACTTC.

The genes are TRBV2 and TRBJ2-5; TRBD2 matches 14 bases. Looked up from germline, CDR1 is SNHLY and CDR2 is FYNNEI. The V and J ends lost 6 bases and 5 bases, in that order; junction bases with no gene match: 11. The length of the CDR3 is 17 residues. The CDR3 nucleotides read TGTGCCAGCAGCTCGCCCGGACTAGCGGGGGGCGGGGAGACCCAGTACTTC. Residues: CASSSPGLAGGGETQYF.

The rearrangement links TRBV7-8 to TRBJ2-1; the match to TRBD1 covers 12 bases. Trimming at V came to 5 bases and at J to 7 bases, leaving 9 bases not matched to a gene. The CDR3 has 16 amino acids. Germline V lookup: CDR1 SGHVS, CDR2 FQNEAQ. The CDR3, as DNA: TGTGCCAGCAGCACCTCGGGACAGGGGGCGTGGAATGAGCAGTTCTTC. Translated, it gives CASSTSGQGAWNEQFF.

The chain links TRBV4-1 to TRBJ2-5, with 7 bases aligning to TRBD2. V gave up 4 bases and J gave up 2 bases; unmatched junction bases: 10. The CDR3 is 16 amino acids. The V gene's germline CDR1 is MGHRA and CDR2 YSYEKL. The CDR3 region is CASSRAPSSGQETQYF. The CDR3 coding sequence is TGCGCCAGCAGCCGGGCCCCGAGTAGCGGGCAAGAGACCCAGTACTTC.

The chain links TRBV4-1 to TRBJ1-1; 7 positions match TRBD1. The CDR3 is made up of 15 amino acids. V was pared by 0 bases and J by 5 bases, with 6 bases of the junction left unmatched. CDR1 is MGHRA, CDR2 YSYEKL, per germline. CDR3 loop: CASSQDQGVGTEAFF. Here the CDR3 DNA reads TGCGCCAGCAGCCAAGATCAGGGGGTCGGGACTGAAGCTTTCTTT.